The 7 T cell receptor beta chains listed next were all sequenced from one sample in a study of control samples from healthy donors and cancer patients. Sequencing was performed with immunoSEQ multiplex PCR; in TCRdb, only in-frame clones are kept and a portion is missing. The table lists some 64,000 clones, over 75% of them singletons. Sequenced input: PBMCs. The receptor source for this set is a woman between 50 and 59 years old with head and neck cancer.

The rearrangement links TRBV14 to TRBJ2-2, with D perhaps TRBD1 (5 bases). Germline CDR1 and CDR2: SGHDN and FVKESK. The CDR3 runs 15 residues. The V end lost 6 bases, the J end lost 0 bases, and 11 bases lay between the germline ends. CDR3 DNA: TGTGCCAGCAGGGTGGGGCAGTCGAACACCGGGGAGCTGTTTTTT. It is translated as CASRVGQSNTGELFF.

V and J are TRBV6-6 and TRBJ1-2, with D maybe TRBD1 (6 bases). Germline CDR1 MNHNY, CDR2 SVGAGI (reference sequence). This CDR3 has 15 amino acids. V dropped 0 bases and J dropped 8 bases, with 16 bases sitting between them. CDR3 in amino acids: CASSYSGYRAGGYTF. The CDR3 DNA follows: TGTGCCAGCAGTTACTCAGGGTACAGGGCGGGGGGCTACACCTTC.

This chain uses TRBV15 with TRBJ2-7; no clear D gene. V was trimmed by 3 bases and J by 1 base, leaving 10 bases between them. Germline CDR1 LNHNV, CDR2 YYDKDF (reference sequence). CDR3 length: 14 residues. The CDR3 spells CATSREMGSYEQYF. CDR3 nucleotide sequence: TGTGCCACCAGCAGGGAGATGGGGTCCTACGAGCAGTACTTC.

The chain employs TRBV6-2 or TRBV6-3 and TRBJ1-5, with 11 bases aligning to TRBD1. V shed 5 bases, J shed 0 bases, and the junction held 9 bases outside the gene matches. The CDR3 covers 18 residues. Germline V gene lookup returns CDR1 MNHEY and CDR2 SVGEGT. The DNA for the CDR3 is TGTGCCAGCAGTCCCCCGGGACAGGGGGGCGATAGCAATCAGCCCCAGCATTTT. Translated: CASSPPGQGGDSNQPQHF.

The table lists this clone with many counts. V is TRBV11-2 and J is TRBJ2-7; 9 bases map to TRBD2. The germline CDR1 and CDR2 sequences are SGHAT and FQNNGV. V gave up 5 bases and J gave up 2 bases; unmatched junction bases: 7. The CDR3 sequence is 15 residues long. CDR3 residues: CASSRTSGQTYEQYF. In DNA, the CDR3 is TGTGCCAGCAGCCGTACTAGCGGGCAGACCTACGAGCAGTACTTC.

The chain has TRBV12-5 and TRBJ1-3; D is unresolved. The CDR3 length is 14 residues. Trimming took off 6 bases at V and 4 bases at J, with 13 bases between the two ends. CDR1 is LGHNT, CDR2 FRNRAP, per germline. The CDR3 loop reads CASGPREDGNTIYF. CDR3 bases: TGTGCTAGTGGCCCTCGGGAGGACGGAAACACCATATATTTT.

J is TRBJ1-5 and V is TRBV19; 7 nucleotides line up with TRBD1. The CDR3 spans 16 residues. In germline, CDR1 is LNHDA, CDR2 SQIVND (reference sequence). The ends lost 5 bases at V and 6 bases at J; junction bases unmatched: 13. The CDR3: CASSARQGGYGQPQHF. In DNA form, the CDR3 reads TGTGCCAGTAGTGCAAGACAGGGAGGTTATGGTCAGCCCCAGCATTTT.